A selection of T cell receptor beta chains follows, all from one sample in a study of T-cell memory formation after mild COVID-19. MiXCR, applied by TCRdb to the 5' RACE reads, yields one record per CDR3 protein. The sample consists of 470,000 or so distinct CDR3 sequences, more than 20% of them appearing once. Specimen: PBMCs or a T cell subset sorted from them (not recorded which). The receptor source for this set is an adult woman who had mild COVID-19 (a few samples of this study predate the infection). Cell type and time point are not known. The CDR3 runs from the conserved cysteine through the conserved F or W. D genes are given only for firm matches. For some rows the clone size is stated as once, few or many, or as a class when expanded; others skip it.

DNA: TGTGCCAGCAGGTACAGGGAAGAGGGTTACGAGCAGTACTTC; CDR3: CASRYREEGYEQYF; V: TRBV6-1; J: TRBJ2-7; D: .; size: few
DNA: TGTGCCAGCAGTTACTCTGATTGGGGGCTCAAAAACATTCAGTACTTC; CDR3: CASSYSDWGLKNIQYF; V: TRBV6-5; J: TRBJ2-4; D: .; size: .
DNA: TGTGCCAGCTCACCAAGCCAGGGATGGAATGGGGAAAAACTGTTTTTT; CDR3: CASSPSQGWNGEKLFF; V: TRBV18; J: TRBJ1-4; D: .; size: .
DNA: TGCGCCAGCAGCTCAGTGGGAGGGCCCAATGAGCAGTTCTTC; CDR3: CASSSVGGPNEQFF; V: TRBV5-1; J: TRBJ2-1; D: TRBD2; size: few
DNA: TGTGCCACCAGCAGAGCGAACTACGAGCAGTACTTC; CDR3: CATSRANYEQYF; V: TRBV15; J: TRBJ2-7; D: .; size: .
DNA: TGTGCCAGCAGCTTAATTGCCGGAGCGCGGAGTTCCTACAATGAGCAGTTCTTC; CDR3: CASSLIAGARSSYNEQFF; V: TRBV7-3; J: TRBJ2-1; D: .; size: .
DNA: TGTGCCAGCGGTCAGGGGAACTCTGGAAACACCATATATTTT; CDR3: CASGQGNSGNTIYF; V: TRBV2; J: TRBJ1-3; D: .; size: .
DNA: TGTGCCAGCAGCTTTTGGAAGCGGGGGGATAACACAGATACGCAGTATTTT; CDR3: CASSFWKRGDNTDTQYF; V: TRBV7-8; J: TRBJ2-3; D: TRBD2; size: .
DNA: TGTGCCAGCAGCCATCGGGGGGCGTCGGTTGTCTATGGCTACACCTTC; CDR3: CASSHRGASVVYGYTF; V: TRBV5-6; J: TRBJ1-2; D: .; size: .
DNA: TGTGCCAGCAGCTTAGGGGTGGGATACGAGCAGTACTTC; CDR3: CASSLGVGYEQYF; V: TRBV7-2; J: TRBJ2-7; D: .; size: many
DNA: TGTGCCAGCAGTTACTCCCCGGGTAGCACAGATACGCAGTATTTT; CDR3: CASSYSPGSTDTQYF; V: TRBV6-5; J: TRBJ2-3; D: .; size: .
DNA: TGTGCCAGCAGCTTGAAAGGCAGGGGATACAATGAGCAGTTCTTC; CDR3: CASSLKGRGYNEQFF; V: TRBV5-8; J: TRBJ2-1; D: .; size: .
DNA: TGTGCCAGCATGCAACAGGGACGGGACACCGGGGAGCTGTTTTTT; CDR3: CASMQQGRDTGELFF; V: TRBV3-1; J: TRBJ2-2; D: .; size: .
DNA: TGCGACAGCAGCAGGACTAGCGGGAGAGCGGATACGCAGTATTTT; CDR3: CDSSRTSGRADTQYF; V: TRBV5-1; J: TRBJ2-3; D: TRBD2; size: .
DNA: TGCAGTGGGATACTCCAAGAGCGGTCTCCGGGGACTGAAGCTTTCTTT; CDR3: CSGILQERSPGTEAFF; V: TRBV20-1; J: TRBJ1-1; D: .; size: .
DNA: TGTGCCACCAGCAGCCCATCCTTCGTGGGGGGGGCCGTTTACCAGTTCTTC; CDR3: CATSSPSFVGGAVYQFF; V: TRBV15; J: TRBJ2-1; D: .; size: .
DNA: TGTGCCATCAGTGAGGGGGCGGGGCTGAAGGCCGGGGAGCTGTTTTTT; CDR3: CAISEGAGLKAGELFF; V: TRBV10-3; J: TRBJ2-2; D: .; size: few
DNA: TGTGCCAGCAGCCAAGACAACAGGGGCACCGGGGAGCTGTTTTTT; CDR3: CASSQDNRGTGELFF; V: TRBV3-1; J: TRBJ2-2; D: TRBD1; size: .
DNA: TGTGCCAGCAGTTACTCATCACGAGTGTGGGCCACTGAAGCTTTCTTT; CDR3: CASSYSSRVWATEAFF; V: TRBV6-5; J: TRBJ1-1; D: .; size: few
DNA: TGCGCCAGCAGTCTGGGGACAGGGAGCTGCCGGAACACCGGGGAGCTGTTTTTT; CDR3: CASSLGTGSCRNTGELFF; V: TRBV23-1; J: TRBJ2-2; D: TRBD1; size: few
DNA: TGCAGTGCTACAGACGACAGGGAGTCTATGTATGAGCAGTTCTTC; CDR3: CSATDDRESMYEQFF; V: TRBV20-1; J: TRBJ2-1; D: TRBD1; size: few
DNA: TGTGCCACCAGTGATTTAGGGACTAGCGGCGTTAGAGAGCAGTTCTTC; CDR3: CATSDLGTSGVREQFF; V: TRBV24-1; J: TRBJ2-1; D: TRBD2; size: .
DNA: TGCAGTGCTAGAGATCCCCGCAGGGGCAATCAGCCCCAGCATTTT; CDR3: CSARDPRRGNQPQHF; V: TRBV20-1; J: TRBJ1-5; D: .; size: few
DNA: TGTGCCAGCAGCCCCGGAAGTAACACTGAAGCTTTCTTT; CDR3: CASSPGSNTEAFF; V: TRBV5-5; J: TRBJ1-1; D: .; size: many
DNA: TGTGCCAGCAGTGACTTGGCGGGAGATACGCAGTATTTT; CDR3: CASSDLAGDTQYF; V: TRBV6-4; J: TRBJ2-3; D: .; size: few
DNA: TGTGCCAGCAGCTTAGGCCTAGTTCCCTACGAGCAGTACTTC; CDR3: CASSLGLVPYEQYF; V: TRBV13; J: TRBJ2-7; D: .; size: .
DNA: TGTGCCAGTAGCCTTAGGGGACAGGGGGCCCCCAAGGACGAGCAGTACTTC; CDR3: CASSLRGQGAPKDEQYF; V: TRBV19; J: TRBJ2-7; D: TRBD1; size: few
DNA: TGTGCCAGCAGCTCTCATGGGGACGCCGGGGAGCTGTTTTTT; CDR3: CASSSHGDAGELFF; V: TRBV7-3; J: TRBJ2-2; D: .; size: few
DNA: TGTGCCAGCAGCCAAGCGCGTCAGGCTGAAGCTTTCTTT; CDR3: CASSQARQAEAFF; V: TRBV4-2; J: TRBJ1-1; D: .; size: .
DNA: TGCAGTGCACTCGATGGGACAGGGACCCACTATGGCTACACCTTC; CDR3: CSALDGTGTHYGYTF; V: TRBV20-1; J: TRBJ1-2; D: TRBD1; size: .
DNA: TGCAGTGCTAGAGCCGGGGAGGGTGGTTATCGAGCTTTCTTT; CDR3: CSARAGEGGYRAFF; V: TRBV20-1; J: TRBJ1-1; D: .; size: once
DNA: TGTGCCAGCAGCTTAGTGGCCGGGGGGGCGAAGACCCAGTACTTC; CDR3: CASSLVAGGAKTQYF; V: TRBV11-2; J: TRBJ2-5; D: TRBD2; size: .
DNA: TGTGCCAGCAGACCCACCGCCGGGGAGCTGTTTTTT; CDR3: CASRPTAGELFF; V: TRBV6-5; J: TRBJ2-2; D: .; size: .
DNA: TGTGCCAGCAGTACACCGGGACAGGGGGCTTGGAGCAATCAGCCCCAGCATTTT; CDR3: CASSTPGQGAWSNQPQHF; V: TRBV6-2/TRBV6-3; J: TRBJ1-5; D: TRBD1; size: .
DNA: TGTGCCAGTAGTAAAAGACTGGTCCCCTCCTACAATGAGCAGTTCTTC; CDR3: CASSKRLVPSYNEQFF; V: TRBV19; J: TRBJ2-1; D: .; size: few
DNA: TGTGCCAGCAGCCCCTGGGGGGAGAGGGACAGGAATGAGCAGTTCTTC; CDR3: CASSPWGERDRNEQFF; V: TRBV7-3; J: TRBJ2-1; D: TRBD1; size: .
DNA: TGTGCCAGCAGTTCCCAGGGGACTAGCGGGGAAAATGAGCAGTTCTTC; CDR3: CASSSQGTSGENEQFF; V: TRBV12-3/TRBV12-4; J: TRBJ2-1; D: TRBD2; size: .
DNA: TGCAGCGTTCTTGGACTGGGCTACGAGCAGTACTTC; CDR3: CSVLGLGYEQYF; V: TRBV29-1; J: TRBJ2-7; D: .; size: few
DNA: TGTGCCAGCAGTGCCCGGGGTGAGCAGTTCTTC; CDR3: CASSARGEQFF; V: TRBV25-1; J: TRBJ2-1; D: .; size: few
DNA: TGTGCCAGCAGCTTACGCGTCAGCGCTAACTATGGCTACACCTTC; CDR3: CASSLRVSANYGYTF; V: TRBV13; J: TRBJ1-2; D: .; size: once
DNA: TGTGCCTGGAGAGGGGAAGGGAAGGATAATGAAAAACTGTTTTTT; CDR3: CAWRGEGKDNEKLFF; V: TRBV30; J: TRBJ1-4; D: .; size: .
DNA: TGTGCCACCCAACAGGTGCTCACAGATACGCAGTATTTT; CDR3: CATQQVLTDTQYF; V: TRBV15; J: TRBJ2-3; D: .; size: .
DNA: TGTGCCAGCAGCTTAGAGAGCCTCAATGAGCAGTTCTTC; CDR3: CASSLESLNEQFF; V: TRBV7-9; J: TRBJ2-1; D: .; size: .
DNA: TGTGCCAGTATCACGGGCCAAATTAACACCGGGGAGCTGTTTTTT; CDR3: CASITGQINTGELFF; V: TRBV12-3/TRBV12-4; J: TRBJ2-2; D: .; size: .
DNA: TGTGCCAGCAGCCCCCAAGGACTAGCGGGGTACAATGAGCAGTTCTTC; CDR3: CASSPQGLAGYNEQFF; V: TRBV7-2; J: TRBJ2-1; D: TRBD2; size: few
DNA: TGCGCCAGCAGCCAAGGTCAAGGGGGTACCTACGAGCAGTACTTC; CDR3: CASSQGQGGTYEQYF; V: TRBV4-1; J: TRBJ2-7; D: .; size: .
DNA: TGTGCCAGCAGCCTTACAAATGAGCAGTTCTTC; CDR3: CASSLTNEQFF; V: TRBV7-9; J: TRBJ2-1; D: .; size: many
DNA: TGTGCCAGCAGCCCAACTAGCGGGAGGAACTACGAGCAGTACTTC; CDR3: CASSPTSGRNYEQYF; V: TRBV7-3; J: TRBJ2-7; D: TRBD2; size: few
DNA: TGTGCCAGCAGTTTTAGCGGGAGACCCAATGAGCAGTTCTTC; CDR3: CASSFSGRPNEQFF; V: TRBV6-2/TRBV6-3; J: TRBJ2-1; D: TRBD2; size: .
DNA: TGTGCCAGCAGCTTAGAGGGGTTCCCCGACGAGCAGTACTTC; CDR3: CASSLEGFPDEQYF; V: TRBV7-9; J: TRBJ2-7; D: .; size: few
DNA: TGTGCCAGCACTCCCAGGAGACTAGCGGGTATTAACAATGAGCAGTTCTTC; CDR3: CASTPRRLAGINNEQFF; V: TRBV6-2/TRBV6-3; J: TRBJ2-1; D: TRBD2; size: few
DNA: TGCGCCAGCAGCTTGGATCCGGGTCGGGAAAAACTGTTTTTT; CDR3: CASSLDPGREKLFF; V: TRBV5-1; J: TRBJ1-4; D: .; size: .
DNA: TGTGCCAGCTCAGCAAGGTACCAAGAGACCCAGTACTTC; CDR3: CASSARYQETQYF; V: TRBV18; J: TRBJ2-5; D: .; size: .
DNA: TGTGCCAGCAGCAAATCGGCTCTCGCCCGGGACACAGAGCAAAACTATGGCTACACCTTC; CDR3: CASSKSALARDTEQNYGYTF; V: TRBV21-1; J: TRBJ1-2; D: .; size: .
DNA: TGTGCCAGCAGTCCCGCCGGCATTGGCAATCAGCCCCAGCATTTT; CDR3: CASSPAGIGNQPQHF; V: TRBV6-2/TRBV6-3; J: TRBJ1-5; D: .; size: few
DNA: TGTGCCAGCAGCTCGCTGGCCGGACAGTCTCCCACAGATACGCAGTATTTT; CDR3: CASSSLAGQSPTDTQYF; V: TRBV7-6; J: TRBJ2-3; D: .; size: .
DNA: TGTGCCAGCAGCTTGAGGGACAGTGACGAGCAGTTCTTC; CDR3: CASSLRDSDEQFF; V: TRBV11-2; J: TRBJ2-1; D: TRBD1; size: few
DNA: TGTGCCACCAGTGATTTTAGGGCTAGCGGGGGGGCCGGAGGAGAGACCCAGTACTTC; CDR3: CATSDFRASGGAGGETQYF; V: TRBV24-1; J: TRBJ2-5; D: TRBD2; size: few
DNA: TGTGCCAGCAGCTTAGATAGACAAAGGATGTTCTTC; CDR3: CASSLDRQRMFF; V: TRBV7-8; J: TRBJ2-1; D: .; size: .
DNA: TGCAGTGCTAGTAGGGGGGTTAATTCACCCCTCCACTTT; CDR3: CSASRGVNSPLHF; V: TRBV20-1; J: TRBJ1-6; D: .; size: .